This T cell receptor beta chain was observed in a study of CD8 T cells in ankylosing spondylitis. General study findings and limits: Disease-linked clones were reportedly significantly enriched in matched ankylosing spondylitis synovial fluid.

Many counts were recorded for this clonotype. Its antigen is currently unknown. J gave up 9 bases and V 1 base, and 8 bases lay outside the gene matches. Germline-derived CDR1 and CDR2 are SGHTA and FQGNSA. CDR3 length equals 15 residues. For TCR beta, libraries came from quantitative 5'-RACE with molecular barcodes. A single record per CDR3 protein comes from TCRdb applying MiXCR to the 5' RACE reads. The sample holds about 220,000 distinct CDR3 sequences, roughly 25% seen once. Material for sequencing was blood, either unsorted or a sorted T cell fraction (not recorded which). This chain uses TRBV7-2 with TRBJ2-2; 7 bases map to TRBD2. The source is a male donor with ankylosing spondylitis or in good health (not recorded which). CDR3 loop: CASSLGGLGGRELFF. The CDR3 DNA sequence: TGTGCCAGCAGCTTAGGAGGACTAGGTGGTCGGGAGCTGTTTTTT.